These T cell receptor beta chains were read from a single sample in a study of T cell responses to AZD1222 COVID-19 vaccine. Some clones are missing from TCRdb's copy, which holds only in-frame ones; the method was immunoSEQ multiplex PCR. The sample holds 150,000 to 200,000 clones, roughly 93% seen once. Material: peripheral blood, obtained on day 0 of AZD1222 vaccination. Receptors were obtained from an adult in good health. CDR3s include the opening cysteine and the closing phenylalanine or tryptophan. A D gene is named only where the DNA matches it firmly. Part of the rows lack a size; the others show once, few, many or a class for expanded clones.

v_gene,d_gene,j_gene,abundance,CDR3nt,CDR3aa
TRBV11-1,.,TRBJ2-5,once,TGTGCCAGCAGCTTAACCCAAGAGACCCAGTACTTC,CASSLTQETQYF
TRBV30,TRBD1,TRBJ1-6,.,TGTGCCGCCAACCCCCCTGGGACAGGGTGGGGGTTTAATTCACCCCTCCACTTT,CAANPPGTGWGFNSPLHF
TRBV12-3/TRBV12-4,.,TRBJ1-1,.,TGTGCCAGCAGTTTTGCAGACTACTCAGAAGCTTTCTTT,CASSFADYSEAFF
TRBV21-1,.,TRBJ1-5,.,TGTGCCAGCAGATGTAACAGGCCCCTGCAAAGGAGCAATCAGCCCCAGCATTTT,CASRCNRPLQRSNQPQHF
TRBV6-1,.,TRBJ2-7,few,TGTGCCAGCAGTGAATTTACCAGAGGGGTTTTCTCCTACGAGCAGTACTTC,CASSEFTRGVFSYEQYF
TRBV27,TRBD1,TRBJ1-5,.,TGTGCCAGCAGACGACAGGGGGCGAGCAATCAGCCCCAGCATTTT,CASRRQGASNQPQHF
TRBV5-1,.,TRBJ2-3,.,TGCGCCAGCAGCCCCCAGGCGGCGGGCACAGATACGCAGTATTTT,CASSPQAAGTDTQYF
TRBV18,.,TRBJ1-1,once,TGTGCCAGCTCACCACGGATCGGGGGGGACACTGAAGCTTTCTTT,CASSPRIGGDTEAFF
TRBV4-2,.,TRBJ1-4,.,TGTGCCAGCAGCCAAGATGGAGTTTCCAGGCTGGAGAAACTGTTTTTT,CASSQDGVSRLEKLFF
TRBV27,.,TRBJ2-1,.,TGTGCCAGCATCGGGGGTCTTATTTACAATGAGCAGTTCTTC,CASIGGLIYNEQFF
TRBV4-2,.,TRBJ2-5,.,TGTGCCAGCAGCCAGGCCCTCGGGACAATGCAAGAGACCCAGTACTTC,CASSQALGTMQETQYF
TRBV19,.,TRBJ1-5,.,TGTGCCACGGAACAGGGACCCGGGGGCAATCAGCCCCAGCATTTT,CATEQGPGGNQPQHF
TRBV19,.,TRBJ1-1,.,TGTGCCAGTAATGGTGGTGCAGGGGCGGGCACTGAAGCTTTCTTT,CASNGGAGAGTEAFF
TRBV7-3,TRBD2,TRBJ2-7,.,TGTGCCAGCAGCGCAAGCGGGGGCCGGGACTACGAGCAGTACTTC,CASSASGGRDYEQYF
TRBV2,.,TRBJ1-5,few,TGTGCCAGCCACAGGTCGCGGAATCAGCCCCAGCATTTT,CASHRSRNQPQHF
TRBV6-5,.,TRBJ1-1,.,TGTGCCAGCAGTCCCGGGACCTACACTGAAGCTTTCTTT,CASSPGTYTEAFF
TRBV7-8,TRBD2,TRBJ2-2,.,TGTGCCAGCAGCTTCAGCGGGGGTACCGGGGAGCTGTTTTTT,CASSFSGGTGELFF
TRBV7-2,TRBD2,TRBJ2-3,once,TGTGCCAGCAGCCTGCGGAGACTAGCGGGGGCCTCATCGGATACGCAGTATTTT,CASSLRRLAGASSDTQYF
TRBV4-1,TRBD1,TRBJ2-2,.,TGCGCCAGCAGCTCCTTCCAGGGGGCGAACACCGGGGAGCTGTTTTTT,CASSSFQGANTGELFF
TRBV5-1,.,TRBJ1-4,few,TGCGCCAGCAGCTTGGGACAGCTAAATGAAAAACTGTTTTTT,CASSLGQLNEKLFF
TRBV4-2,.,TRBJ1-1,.,TGTGCCAGCAGCCCACAGCATACAGGGAGTTTTGAAGCTTTCTTT,CASSPQHTGSFEAFF
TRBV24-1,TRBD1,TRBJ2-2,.,TGTGCCACCAGTGACCCCGGGACAGGCACCGGGGAGCTGTTTTTT,CATSDPGTGTGELFF
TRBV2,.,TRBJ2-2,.,TGTGCCAGCAGTGAGGGGGTAGCCGGGGAGCTGTTTTTT,CASSEGVAGELFF
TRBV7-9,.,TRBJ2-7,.,TGTGCCAGCAGTCCCGGGACCCACGAGCAGTACTTC,CASSPGTHEQYF
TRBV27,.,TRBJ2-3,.,TGTGCCAGCTCGAGGGTATTAGATACGCAGTATTTT,CASSRVLDTQYF
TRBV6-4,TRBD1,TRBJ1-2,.,TGTGCCAGCAGTGACTCGAGACAGGGTATTCACTATGGCTACACCTTC,CASSDSRQGIHYGYTF
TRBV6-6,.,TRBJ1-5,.,TGTGCCAGCAGTTACTTATACAGCAATCAGCCCCAGCATTTT,CASSYLYSNQPQHF
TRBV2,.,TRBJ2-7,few,TGTGCCAGCAGTGTCTTGCAGACCTACGAGCAGTACTTC,CASSVLQTYEQYF
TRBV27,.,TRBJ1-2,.,TGTGCCAGCAGTTTGGAGGGAGGTTGGTCTAACTATGGCTACACCTTC,CASSLEGGWSNYGYTF
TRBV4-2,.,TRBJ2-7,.,TGTGCCAGCAGCCAAGATATTGAGCGGATCAGCTCCTACGAGCAGTACTTC,CASSQDIERISSYEQYF
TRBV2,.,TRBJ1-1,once,TGTGCCAGCACCCTAAGGGGGAACACTGAAGCTTTCTTT,CASTLRGNTEAFF
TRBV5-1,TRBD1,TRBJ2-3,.,TGCGCCAGCAGCTTGGTAACGGACAGGGGAGATACGCAGTATTTT,CASSLVTDRGDTQYF
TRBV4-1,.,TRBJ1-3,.,TGCGCCAGCAGCCAAGATGGCCCCGGTGGCACCATATATTTT,CASSQDGPGGTIYF
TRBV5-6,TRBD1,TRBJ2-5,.,TGTGCCAGCAGCCCGACCCTAAGGACAGGGCAAGAGACCCAGTACTTC,CASSPTLRTGQETQYF
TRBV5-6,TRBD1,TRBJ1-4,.,TGTGCCAGCAGCTTGAGGACAGGGACGGCTGTGGCTAATGAAAAACTGTTTTTT,CASSLRTGTAVANEKLFF
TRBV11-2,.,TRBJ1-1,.,TGTGCCAGCAGCTCCAGGGGTGCTGAAGCTTTCTTT,CASSSRGAEAFF